This T cell receptor beta chain was sequenced for a study of early T cells in non-severe SARS-CoV-2 infection. Whole-study context: The authors sequenced bulk RNA from unsorted whole blood, leaving chains unpaired.

TCRdb processed the 5' RACE reads anew with MiXCR; each CDR3 protein has one entry. The top ten hold about 2.6% of the sample, which has 70,000 to 85,000 distinct CDR3 sequences, 12% seen once. A few counts support this clonotype. V gave up 7 bases and J gave up 9 bases, with 21 bases separating them. Germline V CDR1 and CDR2: MNHNY, SVGAGI (reference sequence). The CDR3 extends over 14 amino acids. The source material was whole blood. This receptor was identified in an adult who was a healthcare worker with PCR-confirmed SARS-CoV-2 infection or an uninfected control (not recorded which). The rearrangement uses TRBV6-6 and TRBJ1-1; TRBD1 is a possible D gene (6 bases). The CDR3 reads CASKTAGTPIKAFF. The CDR3 DNA reads as TGTGCCAGCAAGACCGCCGGGACACCAATCAAAGCTTTCTTT.